This T cell receptor (beta chain) emerged from a study of T cell responses to AZD1222 COVID-19 vaccine (dated by TCRdb to about 2021). At the level of the whole study: AZD1222 recipients given second doses at about 4 weeks or at about 12 weeks were pooled, since spike-specific TCR depth and breadth were not found to differ between the two schedules. Trial participants were enrolled into age subgroups of 18-55, 56-69 and 70-plus years, which contained about 150, 27 and 61 TCR-sequenced participants, respectively. A total of 233 trial participants underwent TCR sequencing, of whom some 210 received two doses of AZD1222 and roughly 25 received two doses of the MenACWY control vaccine. The paper as a whole reports these results and caveats: Participants were mostly white British, with more females than males. The authors suggested clonal diversity may have been underestimated. The vaccine-associated CD4 TCRs covered the entire spike protein, and the dominant responses fell in regions 160-218 and 743-854. Epitopes outside the regions mutated in the B.1.351 and B.1.1.7 variants were reportedly recognized by nearly half of the unique spike-specific TCRs. No day 14 peak-response samples were available, so repertoires were characterized only after the peak T cell response. In the small 56-69-year group, the increase in depth fell short of significance, most likely because of low power. Only six AZD1222 recipients were SARS-CoV-2 seropositive at baseline, limiting conclusions about previously exposed vaccinees. After two AZD1222 doses, both the breadth and the depth of spike-specific TCRs were significantly higher than at day 0 and than in MenACWY recipients.

The CDR3 regions of human TCRbeta chains were analyzed by immunosequencing. In the authors' own workflow: TCRs in the repertoires were matched against a reference library of SARS-CoV-2-specific TCRs that had been generated with the MIRA antigen-specificity platform. Breadth was defined as the fraction of unique TCRs that were SARS-CoV-2-associated. Depth was defined as the fraction of total T cells that were SARS-CoV-2-associated. Using the MIRA data, each spike-specific TCR was mapped to the spike region that the TCR reacts to and placed in a CD4 or CD8 class. Log10-transformed breadth and depth values were compared by one-way ANOVA with Sidak's multiple comparisons tests. TCRdb took over this immuneACCESS table, retaining in-frame rearrangements with V and J assigned. Such tables are incomplete; in checked studies, under half of the missing clones stem from an unresolved V gene, and the remainder is unexplained. The V and J calls and clone size are taken from that table; D and trimming were inferred from the DNA. The sample table records some 140,000 clones; approximately 80% of these occur just once. The ten most abundant clones make up roughly 3.9% of the sample.

With respect to this clone: The clone's antigen remains unknown. Base qualities are missing; no much larger clone stands one base away.

The time point label for this specimen denotes: baseline before first vaccination. The vaccinee samples were drawn from two UK trials, COV001 and COV002, one of which was a single-blind randomized controlled phase 2/3 trial testing AZD1222 (ChAdOx1 nCoV-19) in healthy adults. For TCRbeta chain sequencing, PBMC samples were collected from trial participants at day 0 and at day 28 after the second dose. V is cut by 3 bases and J by 5 bases, and the space between the germline ends is 11 bases. From its cysteine to its phenylalanine, the CDR3 spans 14 amino acids. Just the 42-base CDR3 DNA is kept, in frame starting at base 1. CDR1 and CDR2 (LNHDA, SQIVND) derive from the germline V gene (reference sequence).

The sample was peripheral blood, taken on day 0 of AZD1222 vaccination. This receptor chain uses TRBV19 and TRBJ1-5, with no confidently assigned D gene. The clonotype originates from an adult in good health. The nucleotide sequence reads TGTGCCAGTAGTATTGTGGGTAGTGATCAGCCCCAGCATTTT. It translates to CASSIVGSDQPQHF.